These 28 T cell receptor beta chains were sequenced from one sample in a study of shared clonotypes between healthy human individuals. Cells designated naive CD8 were CD45RO-negative and were positively selected for CCR7, with terminally differentiated effector memory CD45RA+ cells excluded. Sequencing used immunoSEQ multiplex PCR; TCRdb keeps in-frame clones, though not all of them. Altogether a few million clones are present, over 85% being singletons, with the ten largest covering around 1.7%. Input material: naive CD8+ T cells from PBMCs. All receptors come from a man aged 18 to 35 in good health. Some clones in this sample may be carry-over from other donors' samples.

The J gene is TRBJ1-2, the V gene TRBV5-6; possibly TRBD1 for D (6 bases). Trimming stripped 4 bases from V and 2 bases from J, with 18 bases between. The CDR3 totals 16 residues. Germline V lookup: CDR1 SGHDT, CDR2 YYEEEE. CDR3 nucleotides: TGTGCCAGCAGCCCGACTGAGCAGGGGTGGAACTATGGCTACACCTTC. It encodes CASSPTEQGWNYGYTF. The variable domain in full, with the rest retrieved from reference TRBV5-6 and TRBJ1-2, is DAGVTQSPTHLIKTRGQQVTLRCSPKSGHDTVSWYQQALGQGPQFIFQYYEEEERQRGNFPDRFSGHQFPNYSSELNVNALLLGDSALYLCASSPTEQGWNYGYTFGSGTRLTVV.

The chain employs TRBV7-9 and TRBJ1-2, with D unresolved. Looked up from germline, CDR1 is SEHNR and CDR2 is FQNEAQ (reference sequence). This CDR3 has 11 residues. Trimming took 2 bases from V and 7 from J, leaving 5 bases between them. The CDR3 is CASSLRPGYTF. In nucleotides, the CDR3 is TGTGCCAGCAGCTTACGACCTGGCTACACCTTC.

The chain combines TRBV11-2 with TRBJ2-5, with a tentative D call TRBD1 (5 bases). Germline assignment: CDR1 SGHAT and CDR2 FQNNGV. The CDR3 sequence is 14 residues long. The germline V and J ends were trimmed by 4 bases and 5 bases, with 14 bases remaining between them. CDR3 region: CASSSRGRWETQYF. CDR3 sequence (DNA): TGTGCCAGCAGCTCAAGGGGCCGGTGGGAGACCCAGTACTTC.

The chain is built from TRBV5-1 and TRBJ2-2; D is uncertain. Trimming stripped 4 bases from V and 4 bases from J, with 23 bases between. This CDR3 is 18 amino acids long. The V gene's germline CDR1 is SGHRS and CDR2 YFSETQ. The CDR3 DNA follows: TGCGCCAGCAGCGGGCCCCCCTACCCTCAGATGGTCACCGGGGAGCTGTTTTTT. Encoded protein: CASSGPPYPQMVTGELFF.

This rearrangement joins TRBV19 to TRBJ2-4; the D is unclear. The CDR3 has 15 residues. In germline, CDR1 is LNHDA, CDR2 SQIVND (reference sequence). V lost 6 bases and J lost 0, with 12 bases in between. The CDR3 DNA reads as TGTGCCAGTAGAAAGGATGTGGGAGCCAAAAACATTCAGTACTTC. This gives the protein CASRKDVGAKNIQYF.

In regard to this clone: The sample carries other DNA sequences with the same CDR3. The genes are TRBV9 and TRBJ1-2; D call uncertain. The V end was cut by 0 bases, the J end by 6 bases, with 9 bases between. The length of the CDR3 is 13 residues. Germline CDR1 is SGDLS and CDR2 is YYNGEE. The CDR3 DNA sequence: TGTGCCAGCAGCGTAGAAGGGTCGGATGGCTACACCTTC. Translation: CASSVEGSDGYTF. Variable domain in full (rest from reference TRBV9 and TRBJ1-2): DSGVTQTPKHLITATGQRVTLRCSPRSGDLSVYWYQQSLDQGLQFLIQYYNGEERAKGNILERFSAQQFPDLHSELNLSSLELGDSALYFCASSVEGSDGYTFGSGTRLTVV.

This chain uses TRBV7-3 with TRBJ2-3; D is unresolved. V was trimmed by 1 base and J by 3 bases, leaving 5 bases between them. This CDR3 contains 13 residues. Germline CDR1 and CDR2: SGHTA and FQGTGA. The chain's CDR3 is CASSLIATDTQYF. DNA of the CDR3: TGTGCCAGCAGCTTAATAGCTACAGATACGCAGTATTTT.

The CDR3 DNA reads as TGTGCTAGTGGTTTGCTCGGACCGGCCGTGCGCTCCTACAATGAGCAGTTCTTC. It specifies CASGLLGPAVRSYNEQFF. V is TRBV12-5 and J is TRBJ2-1; D unresolved. V lost 2 bases to trimming and J lost 0 bases, with 17 bases between them. There are 18 residues in the CDR3. Germline CDR1 reads LGHNT; CDR2 reads FRNRAP.

The V gene is TRBV7-9, the J gene TRBJ2-1; the D gene is possibly TRBD2 (6 bases). Germline V lookup: CDR1 SEHNR, CDR2 FQNEAQ (reference sequence). Trimming removed 3 bases from V and 8 bases from J, with 8 bases in between. CDR3 length: 12 amino acids. CDR3 loop: CASSFPGDEQFF. The CDR3 region has the DNA TGTGCCAGCAGCTTCCCGGGAGATGAGCAGTTCTTC.

This rearrangement joins TRBV11-2 to TRBJ1-1; D might be TRBD1 (5 bases). CDR1 SGHAT and CDR2 FQNNGV come from the germline V gene. V was cut by 1 base and J by 5 bases, with 8 bases left in between. The CDR3 runs 13 residues. Here the CDR3 reads CASSLGPGTEAFF. As DNA, the CDR3 is TGTGCCAGCAGCTTAGGGCCAGGGACTGAAGCTTTCTTT.

This clone showed up just once. The V call is TRBV2, the J call TRBJ2-5, with D uncertain. CDR3 length equals 14 residues. V was shortened by 8 bases and J by 1 base, with 14 bases between the two germline ends. Germline assignment: CDR1 SNHLY and CDR2 FYNNEI. The CDR3 sequence: CASPRDISQETQYF. CDR3 nucleotides: TGTGCCAGCCCTCGAGATATTAGCCAAGAGACCCAGTACTTC.

The CDR3, as DNA: TGTGCCAGCAGCCCTGCCCCGGGAGCGGCTTTCTTT. Its translation: CASSPAPGAAFF. The chain links TRBV28 to TRBJ1-1, with D uncertain. Trimming took 6 bases from V and 11 from J, leaving 16 bases between them. This CDR3 comprises 12 residues. Germline CDR1 is MDHEN and CDR2 is SYDVKM. Full variable domain (rest looked up from reference TRBV28 and TRBJ1-1): DVKVTQSSRYLVKRTGEKVFLECVQDMDHENMFWYRQDPGLGLRLIYFSYDVKMKEKGDIPEGYSVSREKKERFSLILESASTNQTSMYLCASSPAPGAAFFGQGTRLTVV.

This clone has just one count. V usage is TRBV2 and J usage is TRBJ2-7; 12 bases map to TRBD2. CDR3 size: 16 residues. With 5 bases clipped from V and 4 bases from J, the junction kept 9 bases outside the gene matches. Germline CDR1 reads SNHLY; CDR2 reads FYNNEI. The CDR3 sequence is CASSLRTSGKEYEQYF. The CDR3 bases are TGTGCCAGCAGTCTCCGGACTAGCGGGAAAGAGTACGAGCAGTACTTC.

The CDR3 spells CAWTGPAYEQYF. CDR3 in DNA: TGTGCCTGGACAGGGCCAGCCTACGAGCAGTACTTC. This chain joins TRBV30 and TRBJ2-7, with a possible D match to TRBD1 (5 bases). CDR3 length: 12 residues. Germline CDR1 is GTSNPN and CDR2 is SVGIG (reference sequence). The V end lost 4 bases, the J end lost 2 bases, and 9 bases lay between the germline ends.

V and J are TRBV15 and TRBJ1-2; D gene ambiguous. Trimming stripped 3 bases from V and 4 bases from J, with 15 bases between. This CDR3 has 15 amino acids. CDR1 and CDR2 from the germline V gene are LNHNV and YYDKDF (reference sequence). The CDR3 DNA is TGTGCCACCAGCAGGGAAATACCTCTGCCCTATGGCTACACCTTC. Its protein product is CATSREIPLPYGYTF.

The V and J genes are TRBV27 and TRBJ1-2, with 8 positions matching TRBD1. V lost 9 bases, J lost 7 bases, and 13 bases stayed unmatched. CDR3 length equals 14 residues. Germline V gene data show CDR1 as MNHEY and CDR2 as SMNVEV (reference sequence). In nucleotides, the CDR3 is TGTGCCAGTAATGGAGCAGGGGGCGCTTTTGGCTACACCTTC. This sequence encodes CASNGAGGAFGYTF.

The V call is TRBV29-1, the J call TRBJ2-7; D may be TRBD1 or TRBD2 (5 bases each). The CDR3 has 16 amino acids. Germline assignment: CDR1 SQVTM and CDR2 ANQGSEA. CDR3 region: CSDAPPRDQTTKEQYF. The CDR3 DNA reads as TGCAGTGACGCCCCTCCTCGGGACCAGACGACGAAAGAGCAGTACTTC.

The rearrangement links TRBV5-5 to TRBJ2-1; 10 bases map to TRBD2. Germline V gives CDR1 SGHKS, CDR2 YYEKEE (reference sequence). The CDR3 is 15 residues long. The J segment lost 6 bases and the V segment lost 0 bases, leaving 3 bases of the junction unmatched. CDR3 amino acids: CASSLVSSGSNEQFF. Here the CDR3 DNA reads TGTGCCAGCAGCTTGGTTTCTAGCGGGAGCAATGAGCAGTTCTTC.

The rearrangement joins TRBV28 to TRBJ2-7; 8 positions match TRBD2. This CDR3 contains 14 residues. J was trimmed by 1 base and V by 8 bases; bases with no gene match: 7. CDR1 and CDR2 (germline): MDHEN, SYDVKM. The CDR3 loop reads CASLSGVSSYEQYF. As DNA, the CDR3 is TGTGCCAGCCTTAGCGGGGTTTCTTCCTACGAGCAGTACTTC.

Comment on this clone: Other DNA sequences in the same sample also yield this CDR3. The chain is built from TRBV27 and TRBJ2-1; D remains ambiguous. Trimming cost V 4 bases and J 2 bases, with 3 bases left between them. The CDR3 is 12 amino acids. Looked up from germline, CDR1 is MNHEY and CDR2 is SMNVEV (reference sequence). The CDR3 DNA sequence: TGTGCCAGCAGTTCGCCCTACAATGAGCAGTTCTTC. This encodes CASSSPYNEQFF.

The rearrangement uses TRBV6-5 and TRBJ2-3; 7 nucleotides match TRBD1. Germline-derived CDR1 and CDR2 are MNHEY and SVGAGI. This CDR3 contains 13 residues. The trim removed 4 bases at V and 4 bases at J, leaving 2 bases unmatched. The CDR3 spells CASSSGTADTQYF. CDR3 DNA: TGTGCCAGCAGTTCCGGGACAGCAGATACGCAGTATTTT.

Concerning this clone itself: At one end, the junction sequence differs from germline, possibly due to a read error. The chain uses TRBV27 and TRBJ2-4, with D unresolved. Germline CDR1 and CDR2: MNHEY and SMNVEV (reference sequence). The CDR3 consists of 9 residues. CDR3 in amino acids: CASSLSPDF. The CDR3 bases are TGTGCCAGCAGTTTATCCCCGGACTTC.

In this sample, this clone turned up once. The chain combines TRBV6-1 with TRBJ2-1; D not certain. With 2 bases removed from V and 2 bases from J, the gap between germline ends came to 7 bases. The germline CDR1 and CDR2 sequences are MNHNS and SASEGT. The CDR3 contains 14 residues. The CDR3 coding sequence is TGTGCCAGCAGTGAACCCGTTCCCTACAATGAGCAGTTCTTC. It encodes CASSEPVPYNEQFF.

This chain uses TRBV7-8 with TRBJ2-7; D is possibly TRBD1 (6 bases). The CDR3 covers 17 residues. Germline V gives CDR1 SGHVS, CDR2 FQNEAQ. V lost 5 bases and J 5 bases, leaving 25 bases between the germline ends. CDR3 sequence: CASSLDVLGAGENEQYF. The CDR3 DNA follows: TGTGCCAGCAGCCTCGATGTCCTCGGGGCAGGGGAGAACGAGCAGTACTTC.

The genes are TRBV7-2 and TRBJ2-1; 11 bases are a match to TRBD2. The V gene's germline CDR1 is SGHTA and CDR2 FQGNSA. Germline trimming cut 4 bases from V and 5 bases from J; bases unmatched to any gene: 4. CDR3 length: 15 residues. The CDR3 sequence: CASSSLAGGHNEQFF. CDR3 DNA: TGTGCCAGCAGCTCCCTAGCGGGAGGACACAATGAGCAGTTCTTC.

The chain links TRBV4-1 to TRBJ2-3; the match to TRBD1 covers 9 bases. The CDR3 length is 17 residues. Trimming took 1 base from V and 5 from J; bases not matched to a gene: 10. The germline CDR1 and CDR2 sequences are MGHRA and YSYEKL. In nucleotides, the CDR3 is TGCGCCAGCAGCCAAGCAAACAGGGGGCGAAGCGAAGATACGCAGTATTTT. Translated, it gives CASSQANRGRSEDTQYF.

The V call is TRBV5-1, the J call TRBJ1-1, with D possibly being TRBD1 (5 bases). Deletions cut 5 bases from V and 1 base from J, with 15 bases between. The CDR3 contains 15 residues. Germline V gene sequence: CDR1 SGHRS, CDR2 YFSETQ. Here the CDR3 reads CASRSVLTGNTEAFF. DNA for the CDR3: TGCGCCAGCAGATCCGTACTTACAGGGAACACTGAAGCTTTCTTT. Combining the CDR3 with reference TRBV5-1 and TRBJ1-1 gives the whole variable domain KAGVTQTPRYLIKTRGQQVTLSCSPISGHRSVSWYQQTPGQGLQFLFEYFSETQRNKGNFPGRFSGRQFSNSRSEMNVSTLELGDSALYLCASRSVLTGNTEAFFGQGTRLTVV.

The chain carries TRBV10-3 and TRBJ2-5; TRBD2 matches 7 bases. CDR1 is ENHRY, CDR2 SYGVKD, per germline. The CDR3 is 14 amino acids. J was trimmed by 5 bases and V by 11 bases; bases with no gene match: 14. The CDR3 DNA reads as TGTGCCGCGGCTGAGCGGGATCTACGGGAGACCCAGTACTTC. This gives the protein CAAAERDLRETQYF.